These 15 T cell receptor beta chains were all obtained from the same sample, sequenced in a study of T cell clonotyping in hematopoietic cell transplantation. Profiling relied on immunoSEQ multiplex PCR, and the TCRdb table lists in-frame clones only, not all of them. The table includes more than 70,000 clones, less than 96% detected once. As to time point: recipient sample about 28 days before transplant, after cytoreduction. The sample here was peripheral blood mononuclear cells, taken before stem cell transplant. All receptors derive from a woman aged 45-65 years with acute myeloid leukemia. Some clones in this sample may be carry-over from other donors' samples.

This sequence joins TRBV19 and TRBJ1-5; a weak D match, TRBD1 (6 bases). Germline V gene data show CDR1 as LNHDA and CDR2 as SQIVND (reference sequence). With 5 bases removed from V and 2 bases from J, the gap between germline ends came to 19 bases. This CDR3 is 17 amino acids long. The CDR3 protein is CASSERRGAGGNQPQHF. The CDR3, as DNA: TGTGCCAGTAGTGAACGTCGAGGTGCAGGGGGCAATCAGCCCCAGCATTTT.

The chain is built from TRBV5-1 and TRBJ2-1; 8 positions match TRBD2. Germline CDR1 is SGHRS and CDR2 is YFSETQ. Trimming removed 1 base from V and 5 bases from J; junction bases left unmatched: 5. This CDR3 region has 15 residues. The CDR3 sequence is CASSLFAGGNNEQFF. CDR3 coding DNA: TGCGCCAGCAGCTTGTTTGCGGGAGGCAACAATGAGCAGTTCTTC.

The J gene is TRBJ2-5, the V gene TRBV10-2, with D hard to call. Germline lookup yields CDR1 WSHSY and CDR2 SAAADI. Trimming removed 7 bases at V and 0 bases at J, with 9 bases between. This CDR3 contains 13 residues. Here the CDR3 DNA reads TGCGCCAGCATGCTACGAGACCAAGAGACCCAGTACTTC. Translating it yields CASMLRDQETQYF.

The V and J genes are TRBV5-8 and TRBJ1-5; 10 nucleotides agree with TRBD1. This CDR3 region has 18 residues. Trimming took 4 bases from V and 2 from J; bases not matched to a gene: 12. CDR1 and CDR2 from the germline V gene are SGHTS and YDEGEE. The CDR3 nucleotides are TGTGCCAGCAGCCCGGCCGGGACAGGGGTTTTCGGCAATCAGCCCCAGCATTTT. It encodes CASSPAGTGVFGNQPQHF. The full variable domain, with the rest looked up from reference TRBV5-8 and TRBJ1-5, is EAGVTQSPTHLIKTRGQQATLRCSPISGHTSVYWYQQALGLGLQFLLWYDEGEERNRGNFPPRFSGRQFPNYSSELNVNALELEDSALYLCASSPAGTGVFGNQPQHFGDGTRLSIL.

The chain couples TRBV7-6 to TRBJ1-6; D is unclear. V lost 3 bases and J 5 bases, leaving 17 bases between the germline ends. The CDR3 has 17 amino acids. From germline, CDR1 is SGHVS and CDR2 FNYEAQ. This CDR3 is CASSFSRRLSDNSPLHF. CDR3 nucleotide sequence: TGTGCCAGCAGCTTTTCCAGGAGACTATCGGATAATTCACCCCTCCACTTT.

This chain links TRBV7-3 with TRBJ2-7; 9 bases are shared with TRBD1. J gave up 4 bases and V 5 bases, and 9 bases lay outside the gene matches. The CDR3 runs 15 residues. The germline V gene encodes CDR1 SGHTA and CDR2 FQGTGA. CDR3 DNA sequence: TGTGCCAGCAGCGTGGGACAGGGAGGGGATTACGAGCAGTACTTC. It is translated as CASSVGQGGDYEQYF.

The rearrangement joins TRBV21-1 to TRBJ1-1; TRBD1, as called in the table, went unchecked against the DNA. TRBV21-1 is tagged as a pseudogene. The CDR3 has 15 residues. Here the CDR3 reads CASSPVAGMNTEAFF. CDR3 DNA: TGTGCCAGCAGTCCCGTAGCAGGGATGAACACTGAAGCTTTCTTT.

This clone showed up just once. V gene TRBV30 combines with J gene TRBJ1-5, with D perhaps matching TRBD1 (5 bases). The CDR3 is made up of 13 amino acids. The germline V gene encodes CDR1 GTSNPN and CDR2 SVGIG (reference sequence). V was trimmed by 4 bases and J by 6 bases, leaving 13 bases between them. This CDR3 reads CAWTQGSGQPQHF. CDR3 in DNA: TGTGCCTGGACCCAGGGAAGCGGTCAGCCCCAGCATTTT.

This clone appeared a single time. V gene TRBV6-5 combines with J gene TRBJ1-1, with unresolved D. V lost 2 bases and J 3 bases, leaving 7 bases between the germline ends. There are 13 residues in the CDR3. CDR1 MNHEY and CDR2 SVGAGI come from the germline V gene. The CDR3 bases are TGTGCCAGCAGTTACGAACGGGACACTGAAGCTTTCTTT. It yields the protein CASSYERDTEAFF.

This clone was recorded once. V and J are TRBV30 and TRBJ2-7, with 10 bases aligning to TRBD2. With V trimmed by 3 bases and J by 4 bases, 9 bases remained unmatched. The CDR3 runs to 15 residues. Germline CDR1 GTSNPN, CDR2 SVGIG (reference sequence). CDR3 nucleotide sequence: TGTGCCTGGAGCCCAGCGGGGGGGGGACGGTACGAGCAGTACTTC. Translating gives CAWSPAGGGRYEQYF. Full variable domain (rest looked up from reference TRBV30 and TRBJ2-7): SQTIHQWPATLVQPVGSPLSLECTVEGTSNPNLYWYRQAAGRGLQLLFYSVGIGQISSEVPQNLSASRPQDRQFILSSKKLLLSDSGFYLCAWSPAGGGRYEQYFGPGTRLTVT.

Written as DNA, the CDR3 is TGTGCCGGCCGGACAGACTTCAACTATGGCTACACCTTC. As protein: CAGRTDFNYGYTF. The chain has TRBV10-3 and TRBJ1-2, with TRBD1 as a possible D gene (6 bases). The CDR3 consists of 13 residues. From germline, CDR1 is ENHRY and CDR2 SYGVKD. Deletions cut 11 bases from V and 2 bases from J, with 15 bases between.

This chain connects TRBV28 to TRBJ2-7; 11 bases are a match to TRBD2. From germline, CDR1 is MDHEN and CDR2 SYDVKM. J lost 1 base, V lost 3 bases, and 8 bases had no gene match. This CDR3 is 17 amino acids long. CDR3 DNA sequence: TGTGCCAGCAGTTTCTCCACTAGCGGGAGAAGGTCCTACGAGCAGTACTTC. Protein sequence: CASSFSTSGRRSYEQYF.

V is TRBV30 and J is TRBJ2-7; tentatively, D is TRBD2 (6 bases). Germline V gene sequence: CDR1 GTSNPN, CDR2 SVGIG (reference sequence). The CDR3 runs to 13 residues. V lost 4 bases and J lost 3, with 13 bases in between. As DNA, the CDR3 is TGTGCCTGGACTTGGACTACTCACTACGAGCAGTACTTC. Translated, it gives CAWTWTTHYEQYF.

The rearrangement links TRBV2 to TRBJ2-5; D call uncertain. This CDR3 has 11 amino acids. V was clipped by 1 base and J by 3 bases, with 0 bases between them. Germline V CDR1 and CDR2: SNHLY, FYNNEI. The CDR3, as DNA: TGTGCCAGCAGTGAAGAAGAGACCCAGTACTTC. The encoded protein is CASSEEETQYF.

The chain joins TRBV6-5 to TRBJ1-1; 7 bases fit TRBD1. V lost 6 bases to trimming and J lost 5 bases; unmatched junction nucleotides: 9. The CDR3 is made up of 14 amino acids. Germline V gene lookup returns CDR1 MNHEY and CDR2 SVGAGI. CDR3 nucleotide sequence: TGTGCCAGCAGCGAACCGGGACAGTGGACTGAAGCTTTCTTT. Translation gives CASSEPGQWTEAFF.